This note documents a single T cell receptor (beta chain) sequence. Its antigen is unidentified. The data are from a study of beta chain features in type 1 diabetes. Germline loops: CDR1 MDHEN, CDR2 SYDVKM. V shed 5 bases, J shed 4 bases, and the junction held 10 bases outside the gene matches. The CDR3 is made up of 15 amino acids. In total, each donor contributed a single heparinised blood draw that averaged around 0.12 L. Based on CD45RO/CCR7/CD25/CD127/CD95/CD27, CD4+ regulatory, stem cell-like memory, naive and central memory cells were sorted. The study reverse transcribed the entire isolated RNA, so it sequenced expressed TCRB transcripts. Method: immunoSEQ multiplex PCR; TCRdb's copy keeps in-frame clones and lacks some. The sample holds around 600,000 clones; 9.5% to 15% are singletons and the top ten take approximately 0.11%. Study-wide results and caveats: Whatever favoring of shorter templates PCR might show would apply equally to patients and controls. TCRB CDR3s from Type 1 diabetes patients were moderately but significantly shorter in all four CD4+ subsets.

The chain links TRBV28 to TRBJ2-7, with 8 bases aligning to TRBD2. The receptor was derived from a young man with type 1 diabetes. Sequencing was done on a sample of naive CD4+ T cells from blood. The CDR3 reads CASSTISGVLYEQYF. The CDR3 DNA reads TGTGCCAGCAGTACGATTAGCGGGGTATTGTACGAGCAGTACTTC. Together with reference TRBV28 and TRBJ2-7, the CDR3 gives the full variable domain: DVKVTQSSRYLVKRTGEKVFLECVQDMDHENMFWYRQDPGLGLRLIYFSYDVKMKEKGDIPEGYSVSREKKERFSLILESASTNQTSMYLCASSTISGVLYEQYFGPGTRLTVT.